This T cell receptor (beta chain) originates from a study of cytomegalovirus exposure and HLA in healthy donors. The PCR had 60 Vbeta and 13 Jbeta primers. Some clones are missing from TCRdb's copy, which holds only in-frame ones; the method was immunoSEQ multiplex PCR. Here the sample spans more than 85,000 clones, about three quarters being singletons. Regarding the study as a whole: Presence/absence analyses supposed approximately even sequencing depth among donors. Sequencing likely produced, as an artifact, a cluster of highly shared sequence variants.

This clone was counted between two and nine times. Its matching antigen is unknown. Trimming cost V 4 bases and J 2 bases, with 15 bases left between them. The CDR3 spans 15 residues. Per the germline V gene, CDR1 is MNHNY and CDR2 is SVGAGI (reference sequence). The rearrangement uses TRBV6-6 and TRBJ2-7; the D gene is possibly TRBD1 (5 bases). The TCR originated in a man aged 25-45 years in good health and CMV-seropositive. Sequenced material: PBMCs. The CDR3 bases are TGTGCCAGCAGTTCACCCTCGGACAAGACCTACGAGCAGTACTTC. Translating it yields CASSSPSDKTYEQYF.